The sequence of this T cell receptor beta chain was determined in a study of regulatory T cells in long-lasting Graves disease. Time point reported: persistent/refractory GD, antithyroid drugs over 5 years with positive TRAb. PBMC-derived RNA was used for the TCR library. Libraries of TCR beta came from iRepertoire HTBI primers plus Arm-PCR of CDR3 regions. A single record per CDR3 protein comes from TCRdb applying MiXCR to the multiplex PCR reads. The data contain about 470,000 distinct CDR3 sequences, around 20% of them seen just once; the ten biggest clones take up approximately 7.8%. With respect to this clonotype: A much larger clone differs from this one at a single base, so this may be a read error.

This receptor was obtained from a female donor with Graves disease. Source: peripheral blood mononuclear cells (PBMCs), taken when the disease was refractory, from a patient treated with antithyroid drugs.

The CDR3, as DNA: TGTGCCAGCGTTCCCAGCGGGAGGTACGAGCAGCACTTC. Protein product: CASVPSGRYEQHF. This rearrangement joins TRBV2 to TRBJ2-7, with 9 bases lining up with TRBD2. The CDR3 runs to 13 residues. Germline loops: CDR1 SNHLY, CDR2 FYNNEI.